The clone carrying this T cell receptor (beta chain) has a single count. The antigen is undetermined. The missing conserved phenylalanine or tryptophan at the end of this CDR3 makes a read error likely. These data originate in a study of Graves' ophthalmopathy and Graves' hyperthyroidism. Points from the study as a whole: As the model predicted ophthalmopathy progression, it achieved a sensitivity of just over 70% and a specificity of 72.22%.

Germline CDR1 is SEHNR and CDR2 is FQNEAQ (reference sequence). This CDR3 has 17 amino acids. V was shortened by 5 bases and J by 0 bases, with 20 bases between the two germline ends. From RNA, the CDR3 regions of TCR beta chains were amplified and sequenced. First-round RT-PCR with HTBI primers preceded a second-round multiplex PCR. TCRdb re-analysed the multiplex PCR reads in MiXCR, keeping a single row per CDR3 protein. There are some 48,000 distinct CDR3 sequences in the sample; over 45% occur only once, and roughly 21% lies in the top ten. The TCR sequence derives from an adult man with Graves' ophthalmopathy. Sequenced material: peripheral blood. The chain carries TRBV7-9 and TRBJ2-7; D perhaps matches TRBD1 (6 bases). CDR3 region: CASSQARDNSDSYEQYL. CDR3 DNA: TGTGCCAGCAGCCAAGCCCGGGACAACTCGGACTCCTACGAGCAGTACCTC.